This is a list of T cell receptor beta chains from one sample in a study of beta chain features in type 1 diabetes. The method was immunoSEQ multiplex PCR; TCRdb's version includes in-frame clones alone and lacks a portion of them. The data show some 300,000 clones, about 8% seen once. Sequenced: central memory CD4+ T cells from blood. Receptor source: a young woman in good health. CDR3s include the opening cysteine and the closing phenylalanine or tryptophan. The D gene is left open where the match is weak. Clone size is given for some rows only: seen once, a few or many times, or a class if the clone is expanded.

>TRBV7-9|TRBD2|-|TRBJ2-7
CASSVGTSDEQYF
TGTGCCAGCAGCGTCGGGACTAGCGACGAGCAGTACTTC
>TRBV9|TRBD2|-|TRBJ2-3
CASSVSSGSTDTQYF
TGTGCCAGCAGCGTATCTAGCGGAAGCACAGATACGCAGTATTTT
>TRBV7-2|-|many|TRBJ2-2
CASSSLPMNTGELFF
TGTGCCAGCAGTTCCCTGCCGATGAACACCGGGGAGCTGTTTTTT
>TRBV4-1|-|-|TRBJ2-1
CASSIRPSSYNEQFF
TGCGCCAGCAGCATCAGGCCTAGCTCCTACAATGAGCAGTTCTTC
>TRBV6-6|TRBD1|few|TRBJ2-1
CASSPRTGSYNEQFF
TGTGCCAGCAGTCCTCGGACAGGATCGTACAATGAGCAGTTCTTC
>TRBV4-3|-|few|TRBJ2-1
CASSPRGWGDNEQFF
TGCGCCAGCAGCCCTAGGGGGTGGGGTGACAATGAGCAGTTCTTC
>TRBV6-5|TRBD2|few|TRBJ2-1
CASSYERGDNEQFF
TGTGCCAGCAGTTACGAGCGGGGGGACAATGAGCAGTTCTTC
>TRBV18|TRBD1|few|TRBJ1-2
CASSPDRDSGYTF
TGTGCCAGCTCACCCGACCGGGACAGTGGCTACACCTTC
>TRBV28|TRBD1|few|TRBJ1-6
CASSPGQGSSPLHF
TGTGCCAGCAGTCCCGGACAGGGGTCATCACCCCTCCACTTT
>TRBV7-3|-|-|TRBJ1-1
CASSYYTNTEAFF
TGTGCCAGCAGCTATTACACGAACACTGAAGCTTTCTTT
>TRBV5-1|-|-|TRBJ2-1
CASSSGDTSSKQFF
TGCGCCAGCAGCTCCGGAGACACCTCCAGTAAGCAGTTCTTC
>TRBV19|-|few|TRBJ1-4
CASRTGRINEKLFF
TGTGCCAGTCGAACGGGACGGATTAATGAAAAACTGTTTTTT
>TRBV5-4|-|few|TRBJ1-2
CASSQGGGGYGYTF
TGTGCCAGCAGCCAAGGAGGAGGGGGCTATGGCTACACCTTC
>TRBV5-6|-|-|TRBJ2-3
CASSRKRAENTDTQYF
TGTGCCAGCAGCCGTAAGCGGGCGGAAAACACAGATACGCAGTATTTT
>TRBV29-1|-|once|TRBJ2-1
CSVEGWGEEQFF
TGCAGCGTTGAAGGATGGGGCGAGGAGCAGTTCTTC